One and the same sample provided the 18 T cell receptor beta chains below, sequenced in a study of metastatic and nonmetastatic thyroid tumors. Each patient came to thyroid surgery without any prior treatment (of any kind). TCRdb re-called the PCR reads with MiXCR. Of tens of thousands of clones listed, roughly an eighth are singletons. The sample taken for sequencing was tumor tissue. These receptors all stem from a female donor with papillary thyroid cancer or a benign thyroid nodule (not recorded which). Some clones in this sample may be carry-over from other donors' samples.

The chain is built from TRBV30 and TRBJ2-7; D unclear. Germline loops: CDR1 GTSNPN, CDR2 SVGIG (reference sequence). Trimming stripped 0 bases from V and 3 bases from J, with 9 bases between. The CDR3 loop spans 13 amino acids. The CDR3 coding sequence is TGTGCCTGGAGTGTATCTGGGAACTACGAGCAGTACTTC. Translating it yields CAWSVSGNYEQYF.

This clone occurred a few times. A much larger clone differs by one base, so this may be a read error. The chain recombines TRBV6-4 with TRBJ2-1; D perhaps matches TRBD2 (6 bases). This CDR3 region has 14 residues. Germline V gene lookup returns CDR1 MRHNA and CDR2 SNTAGT. Trimming shortened V by 2 bases and J by 8 bases, and 13 bases separated the two germline ends. CDR3: CASSDRGASDEQFF. As DNA, the CDR3 is TGTGCCAGCAGTGACAGGGGAGCTAGCGATGAGCAGTTCTTC.

The table lists this clone with a few counts. The chain couples TRBV6-1 to TRBJ2-1; 7 bases agree with TRBD1. V trimming: 5 bases; J trimming: 1 base; junction bases outside the gene matches: 5. The CDR3 is made up of 15 amino acids. The germline CDR1 and CDR2 sequences are MNHNS and SASEGT. The CDR3 region is CASSRVTGSYNEQFF. Written as DNA, the CDR3 is TGTGCCAGCAGTCGCGTGACAGGGTCCTACAATGAGCAGTTCTTC.

The chain combines TRBV3-1 with TRBJ2-5; D possibly corresponds to TRBD1 (6 bases). CDR1 and CDR2 from the germline V gene are LGHDT and YNNKEL (reference sequence). The CDR3 consists of 16 residues. V was cut by 2 bases and J by 5 bases, with 18 bases left in between. In DNA, the CDR3 is TGTGCCAGCAGCCAAAAGACCAGGGGTTGTAGCGAGACCCAGTACTTC. Amino acid sequence: CASSQKTRGCSETQYF.

This clone was observed at least ten times. V and J are TRBV11-3 and TRBJ1-1; 8 bases line up with TRBD1. This CDR3 has 13 residues. Per germline, CDR1 SGHNT and CDR2 YENEEA. J gave up 5 bases and V 6 bases, and 5 bases lay outside the gene matches. The CDR3: CASREQGVTEAFF. The CDR3 DNA is TGTGCCAGCAGGGAACAGGGGGTTACTGAAGCTTTCTTT.

The rearrangement joins TRBV5-1 to TRBJ1-2, with D possibly matching TRBD1 (5 bases). The CDR3 covers 14 residues. Germline V lookup: CDR1 SGHRS, CDR2 YFSETQ. V lost 0 bases, J lost 4 bases, and 10 bases lay in between. The DNA for the CDR3 is TGCGCCAGCAGCTTGGACGGGGGAGCCTATGGCTACACCTTC. Translation: CASSLDGGAYGYTF.

On this clone itself: The germline gene is not matched at one end of the junction; a read error may be the cause. The V and J genes are TRBV20-1 and TRBJ2-5; TRBD1 or TRBD2 may be the D gene (5 bases each). Germline assignment: CDR1 DFQATT and CDR2 SNEGSKA (reference sequence). The CDR3 has 14 amino acids. This CDR3 is CSARSPGMGETQYF. DNA of the CDR3: TGCAGTGCCCGATCCCCGGGTATGGGGGAGACGCAGTACTTC.

The table lists this clone with many counts. The rearrangement links TRBV9 to TRBJ1-2; D may be TRBD1 (6 bases). The CDR3 spans 17 residues. CDR1 SGDLS and CDR2 YYNGEE come from the germline V gene. With 4 bases removed from V and 6 bases from J, the gap between germline ends came to 25 bases. The CDR3 DNA reads TGTGCCAGCAGCTCCCCCGGGGGGCAGGAGACTCGTGATGGCTACACCTTC. It yields the protein CASSSPGGQETRDGYTF.

Of note for this clone: It may be a read error: a sequence one base away is much more abundant. The same CDR3 is also encoded by other DNA sequences in this sample. V and J are TRBV2 and TRBJ2-1; 12 bases are a match to TRBD2. With 4 bases clipped from V and 10 bases from J, the junction kept 5 bases outside the gene matches. Germline V lookup: CDR1 SNHLY, CDR2 FYNNEI. This CDR3 is 14 amino acids long. CDR3 nucleotides: TGTGCCAGCAGTGCGACTAGCGGGAGAGCCGAGCAGTTCTTC. Amino acids: CASSATSGRAEQFF.

This clone was seen at least ten times. This chain joins TRBV28 and TRBJ1-5; D ambiguous. With 2 bases removed from V and 1 base from J, the gap between germline ends came to 12 bases. Germline assignment: CDR1 MDHEN and CDR2 SYDVKM. The CDR3 length is 16 residues. The CDR3 is CASSLRKRASNQPQHF. The CDR3 coding sequence is TGTGCCAGCAGTTTAAGGAAAAGGGCAAGCAATCAGCCCCAGCATTTT.

J is TRBJ2-7 and V is TRBV20-1, with a possible D match to TRBD1 (6 bases). The germline V gene has CDR1 DFQATT and CDR2 SNEGSKA (reference sequence). CDR3 size: 13 residues. Between the trimmed V and J ends, which lost 6 bases and 0 bases, there was a span of 12 bases. The CDR3 nucleotides are TGCAGTGCCCTGACAGGTGACTCCTACGAGCAGTACTTC. Amino acid sequence: CSALTGDSYEQYF.

This clone was seen a few times. It may be a read error: a sequence one base away is much more abundant. Other DNA sequences in the sample encode the same CDR3. The V call is TRBV5-5, the J call TRBJ2-3; D is undetermined. V dropped 1 base and J dropped 1 base, with 7 bases sitting between them. The germline V gene encodes CDR1 SGHKS and CDR2 YYEKEE (reference sequence). The CDR3 has 14 residues. The CDR3 sequence: CASSLWSRTDTQYF. DNA of the CDR3: TGTGCCAGCAGCTTGTGGAGCCGCACAGATACGCAGTATTTT.

This clone has ten or more counts. This chain connects TRBV5-4 to TRBJ2-7; no firm D call. The CDR3 length is 13 residues. Trimming took off 2 bases at V and 4 bases at J, with 10 bases between the two ends. Germline lookup yields CDR1 SGHNT and CDR2 YYREEE (reference sequence). The CDR3 DNA reads as TGTGCCAGCAGCTTCGCAGAAAGGTACGAGCAGTACTTC. Translation: CASSFAERYEQYF.

This clone was seen repeatedly, ten times or more. The rearrangement joins TRBV5-1 to TRBJ2-5, with 7 bases lining up with TRBD1. Trimming cost V 6 bases and J 1 base; bases outside gene matches: 3. Germline V gives CDR1 SGHRS, CDR2 YFSETQ. This CDR3 spans 13 amino acids. The CDR3 here is CASKGASQETQYF. Written as DNA, the CDR3 is TGCGCCAGCAAGGGGGCCAGCCAAGAGACCCAGTACTTC.

Concerning this clone: At one end, the junction sequence differs from germline, possibly due to a read error. V is TRBV28 and J is TRBJ2-1, with D unclear. This CDR3 contains 16 residues. Looked up from germline, CDR1 is MDHEN and CDR2 is SYDVKM. The CDR3 region is CAGSSRGHPVYNEQFF. The CDR3 DNA follows: TGTGCCGGCAGTTCTCGAGGCCACCCCGTATACAATGAGCAGTTCTTC.

The sample holds many counts of this clone. This chain uses TRBV20-1 with TRBJ2-1, with a weak D call TRBD2 (5 bases). Germline V gives CDR1 DFQATT, CDR2 SNEGSKA (reference sequence). The germline V and J ends were trimmed by 2 bases and 8 bases, with 28 bases remaining between them. This CDR3 contains 18 residues. CDR3 sequence: CSARNPQVRVGRVYEQFF. DNA of the CDR3: TGCAGTGCTAGAAACCCCCAGGTTAGGGTTGGGCGGGTTTATGAGCAGTTCTTC.

This clone has at least ten counts. The chain links TRBV19 to TRBJ1-2, with D perhaps matching TRBD1 (6 bases). The CDR3 consists of 15 residues. Germline values: CDR1 LNHDA, CDR2 SQIVND (reference sequence). V was trimmed by 3 bases and J by 4 bases, leaving 15 bases between them. CDR3 sequence reads: CASSMGQTGFYGYTF. CDR3 coding DNA: TGTGCCAGTAGTATGGGACAAACAGGGTTCTATGGCTACACCTTC.

The rearrangement links TRBV25-1 to TRBJ2-1; the D gene could be TRBD1 or TRBD2 (5 bases each). Germline assignment: CDR1 MGHDK and CDR2 SYGVNS. Trimming removed 0 bases at V and 8 bases at J, with 20 bases between. This CDR3 has 17 residues. This chain's CDR3 is CASSEYADYVRGYEQFF. DNA for the CDR3: TGTGCCAGCAGTGAATATGCAGATTACGTACGGGGCTATGAGCAGTTCTTC.